This T cell receptor beta chain was recovered during a study of post-analysis software for immune sequencing data. Study-level findings and limits: Relative to controls, patients had about five TRBV segments at higher frequency, with TRBV5-6, TRBV5-1 and TRBV20-1 among these. Comparison with controls showed significantly lower normalized Chao1 diversity in multiple sclerosis patients.

The table lists this clonotype with a few counts. The antigen is unknown. A read error may account for a junction end that differs from germline. Prepared libraries of TCR beta cDNA carried unique molecular identifiers. TCRdb re-analysed the PCR reads in MiXCR, keeping a single row per CDR3 protein. This sample carries about 200,000 distinct CDR3 sequences, 29% of them seen once, and the ten largest clones take approximately 3.6%. The CDR3 spans 12 residues. The V gene is TRBV12-3 or TRBV12-4, the J gene TRBJ1-2, with no clear D. The clonotype comes from a girl aged 2-17 years with multiple sclerosis. Source material: blood. This CDR3 is CACSLGNYGYTF. CDR3 nucleotide sequence: TGTGCCTGCAGTTTGGGGAACTATGGCTACACCTTC.